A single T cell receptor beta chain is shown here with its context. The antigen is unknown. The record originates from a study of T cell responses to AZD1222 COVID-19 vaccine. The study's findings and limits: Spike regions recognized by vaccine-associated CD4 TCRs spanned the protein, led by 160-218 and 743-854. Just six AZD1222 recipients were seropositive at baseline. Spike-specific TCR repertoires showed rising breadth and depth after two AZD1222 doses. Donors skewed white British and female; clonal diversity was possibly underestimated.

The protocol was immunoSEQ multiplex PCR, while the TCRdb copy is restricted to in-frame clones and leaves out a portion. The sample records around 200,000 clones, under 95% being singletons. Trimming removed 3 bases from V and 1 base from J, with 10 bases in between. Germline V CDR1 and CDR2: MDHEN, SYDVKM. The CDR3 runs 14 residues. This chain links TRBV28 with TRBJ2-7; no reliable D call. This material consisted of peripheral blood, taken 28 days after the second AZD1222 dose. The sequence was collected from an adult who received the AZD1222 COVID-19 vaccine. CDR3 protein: CASSFWAESYEQYF. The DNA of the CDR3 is TGTGCCAGCAGTTTCTGGGCGGAATCCTACGAGCAGTACTTC.